Listed here are 30 T cell receptor beta chains from one sample, sequenced in a study of T cell responses to AZD1222 COVID-19 vaccine. The protocol was immunoSEQ multiplex PCR, while the TCRdb copy is restricted to in-frame clones and leaves out a portion. Of about 61,000 clones listed, over 75% are singletons. Specimen: peripheral blood, collected 28 days after the second AZD1222 dose. All receptors derive from an adult who received the AZD1222 COVID-19 vaccine.

The V and J genes are TRBV7-9 and TRBJ2-5; 10 bases align to TRBD1. With 5 bases clipped from V and 4 bases from J, the junction kept 13 bases outside the gene matches. Germline CDR1 reads SEHNR; CDR2 reads FQNEAQ (reference sequence). This CDR3 region has 17 residues. CDR3 protein: CASSTTSGTGAGETQYF. In nucleotides, the CDR3 is TGTGCCAGCAGCACTACGTCCGGGACAGGGGCGGGAGAGACCCAGTACTTC.

The chain recombines TRBV5-1 with TRBJ2-5; 8 positions match TRBD1. This CDR3 has 15 amino acids. Per germline, CDR1 SGHRS and CDR2 YFSETQ. J gave up 4 bases and V 3 bases, and 8 bases lay outside the gene matches. CDR3 in DNA: TGCGCCAGCAGCTCCAGGGGGCAAGGTCCAGAGACCCAGTACTTC. As protein: CASSSRGQGPETQYF.

Only a few counts were recorded for this clone. The gene calls are TRBV9 and TRBJ2-1, with TRBD2 identical over 10 bases. With V trimmed by 7 bases and J by 10 bases, 11 bases remained unmatched. The CDR3 has 14 amino acids. Germline V lookup: CDR1 SGDLS, CDR2 YYNGEE. The DNA of the CDR3 is TGTGCCAGCGCTACGGGACTAGCGAAACACGAGCAGTTCTTC. Translation gives CASATGLAKHEQFF.

The chain carries TRBV28 and TRBJ1-1; no clear D. The length of the CDR3 is 13 residues. Deletions cut 5 bases from V and 1 base from J, with 8 bases between. Looked up from germline, CDR1 is MDHEN and CDR2 is SYDVKM. The DNA of the CDR3 is TGTGCCAGCAGTCCTTTAGGGAACACTGAAGCTTTCTTT. Protein product: CASSPLGNTEAFF. Using reference TRBV28 and TRBJ1-1 for the parts outside the CDR3, the full variable domain is DVKVTQSSRYLVKRTGEKVFLECVQDMDHENMFWYRQDPGLGLRLIYFSYDVKMKEKGDIPEGYSVSREKKERFSLILESASTNQTSMYLCASSPLGNTEAFFGQGTRLTVV.

This rearrangement joins TRBV2 to TRBJ1-4, with TRBD1 matching 11 bases. V lost 7 bases and J lost 10; bases outside the gene matches: 11. This CDR3 region has 15 residues. CDR1 SNHLY and CDR2 FYNNEI come from the germline V gene. As DNA, the CDR3 is TGTGCCAGCAATCAGGACAGGGGGCGCGTCGGAAAACTGTTTTTT. Its protein product is CASNQDRGRVGKLFF.

A single count supports this clone. The chain carries TRBV2 and TRBJ1-3; no definite D call. The length of the CDR3 is 13 residues. Germline CDR1 SNHLY, CDR2 FYNNEI. The ends were cut back, 8 bases at V and 0 bases at J, with 8 bases in the middle. The CDR3 here is CASRMNSGNTIYF. The CDR3 coding sequence is TGTGCCAGCCGGATGAACTCTGGAAACACCATATATTTT.

The chain combines TRBV6-5 with TRBJ1-6, with D perhaps TRBD1 (5 bases). This CDR3 is 15 amino acids long. Trimming pared 7 bases from V and 9 bases from J, leaving 19 bases between. CDR1 MNHEY and CDR2 SVGAGI come from the germline V gene. The CDR3 region is CASMVKRLQGSPLHF. CDR3 sequence (DNA): TGTGCCAGCATGGTGAAGAGGCTTCAGGGTTCACCCCTCCACTTT.

Regarding this clone: Distinct nucleotide sequences in the sample also encode this CDR3. The chain combines TRBV6-2 or TRBV6-3 with TRBJ2-7; D is uncertain. The length of the CDR3 is 11 residues. Germline values: CDR1 MNHEY, CDR2 SVGEGT. With 0 bases removed from V and 6 bases from J, the gap between germline ends came to 3 bases. The CDR3 nucleotides are TGTGCCAGCAGTTACTCGACCGAGCAGTACTTC. Encoded protein: CASSYSTEQYF.

V and J are TRBV19 and TRBJ2-7; D ambiguous. The V gene lost 1 base and the J gene lost 6 bases, with 4 bases spanning the gap. The CDR3 loop spans 11 amino acids. Looked up from germline, CDR1 is LNHDA and CDR2 is SQIVND (reference sequence). The CDR3 protein is CASSIGVEQYF. CDR3 bases: TGTGCCAGTAGTATAGGGGTCGAGCAGTACTTC. Full variable domain (outside the CDR3, taken from reference TRBV19 and TRBJ2-7): DGGITQSPKYLFRKEGQNVTLSCEQNLNHDAMYWYRQDPGQGLRLIYYSQIVNDFQKGDIAEGYSVSREKKESFPLTVTSAQKNPTAFYLCASSIGVEQYFGPGTRLTVT.

The chain joins TRBV5-1 to TRBJ2-7; D is unclear. Trimming removed 4 bases from V and 3 bases from J, with 11 bases in between. The germline V gene encodes CDR1 SGHRS and CDR2 YFSETQ. This CDR3 contains 13 residues. The CDR3 DNA is TGCGCCAGCAGCCAGGTCTCTCGCTACGAGCAGTACTTC. Translating gives CASSQVSRYEQYF.

This clone came up a few times. This chain joins TRBV15 and TRBJ2-7; D not resolved. V was clipped by 3 bases and J by 3 bases, with 6 bases between them. The CDR3 has 12 residues. CDR1 and CDR2 from the germline V gene are LNHNV and YYDKDF (reference sequence). The CDR3 region has the DNA TGTGCCACCAGCAGGGTAGACTACGAGCAGTACTTC. This gives the protein CATSRVDYEQYF.

The J gene is TRBJ2-1, the V gene TRBV7-8; tentatively, D is TRBD2 (5 bases). V dropped 5 bases and J dropped 10 bases, with 12 bases sitting between them. CDR1 SGHVS and CDR2 FQNEAQ come from the germline V gene. This CDR3 contains 12 residues. The CDR3 reads CASSLRGQEQFF. CDR3 in DNA: TGTGCCAGCAGCCTCCGGGGTCAAGAGCAGTTCTTC.

This chain joins TRBV6-5 and TRBJ2-4; 7 positions agree with TRBD1. V shed 6 bases and J 7 bases; nucleotides not matched to a gene: 6. CDR3 length equals 13 residues. CDR1 is MNHEY and CDR2 is SVGAGI in the germline V gene. CDR3 in amino acids: CASRHRGSNIQYF. The CDR3 nucleotides are TGTGCCAGCAGGCACAGGGGAAGCAACATTCAGTACTTC.

The rearrangement joins TRBV20-1 to TRBJ1-1, with unresolved D. Germline V gene sequence: CDR1 DFQATT, CDR2 SNEGSKA (reference sequence). The CDR3 loop spans 11 amino acids. Trimming shortened V by 5 bases and J by 2 bases, and 6 bases separated the two germline ends. CDR3 loop: CSAPLNTEAFF. CDR3 nucleotides: TGCAGTGCTCCCCTAAACACTGAAGCTTTCTTT.

This clone has more than one count but fewer than ten. This chain joins TRBV2 and TRBJ1-5; D is undetermined. CDR1 and CDR2 (germline): SNHLY, FYNNEI. The CDR3 length is 14 residues. With 4 bases removed from V and 3 bases from J, the gap between germline ends came to 10 bases. In DNA form, the CDR3 reads TGTGCCAGCAGTGCCCACAGCCACAATCAGCCCCAGCATTTT. It specifies CASSAHSHNQPQHF.

This chain links TRBV28 with TRBJ2-7; no clear D gene. V lost 1 base, J lost 0 bases, and 7 bases lay in between. The CDR3 is made up of 14 amino acids. Germline-derived CDR1 and CDR2 are MDHEN and SYDVKM. CDR3 amino acids: CASSLSLNSYEQYF. In DNA, the CDR3 is TGTGCCAGCAGTTTATCACTGAACTCCTACGAGCAGTACTTC.

The chain couples TRBV6-5 to TRBJ1-5; 7 bases agree with TRBD1. J lost 0 bases, V lost 6 bases, and 5 bases had no gene match. CDR1 and CDR2 (germline): MNHEY, SVGAGI. CDR3 length: 15 residues. The CDR3: CASRPRQGSNQPQHF. CDR3 in DNA: TGTGCCAGCAGGCCCAGACAGGGTAGCAATCAGCCCCAGCATTTT.

This sequence joins TRBV30 and TRBJ1-1, with D possibly being TRBD1 (5 bases). V was pared by 0 bases and J by 7 bases, with 12 bases between. CDR1 is GTSNPN, CDR2 SVGIG, per germline (reference sequence). This CDR3 comprises 13 residues. The CDR3 DNA is TGTGCCTGGAGTGTAGAGGGGCTGCGTGAAGCTTTCTTT. Its protein is CAWSVEGLREAFF. Supplemented by reference TRBV30 and TRBJ1-1, the full variable domain reads SQTIHQWPATLVQPVGSPLSLECTVEGTSNPNLYWYRQAAGRGLQLLFYSVGIGQISSEVPQNLSASRPQDRQFILSSKKLLLSDSGFYLCAWSVEGLREAFFGQGTRLTVV.

The CDR3 reads CSVEMGGLHTEAFF. The CDR3 coding sequence is TGCAGCGTTGAAATGGGGGGGCTCCACACTGAAGCTTTCTTT. The V call is TRBV29-1, the J call TRBJ1-1; tentatively, D is TRBD1 (6 bases). CDR3 length: 14 amino acids. The germline V gene has CDR1 SQVTM and CDR2 ANQGSEA. V dropped 2 bases and J dropped 3 bases, with 13 bases sitting between them.

The chain uses TRBV19 and TRBJ2-7, with D possibly matching TRBD2 (6 bases). In germline, CDR1 is LNHDA, CDR2 SQIVND (reference sequence). The CDR3 is 13 amino acids. V dropped 5 bases and J dropped 3 bases, with 11 bases sitting between them. This CDR3 reads CASSPGLNYEQYF. The CDR3 DNA is TGTGCCAGTAGTCCCGGACTAAACTACGAGCAGTACTTC.

V is TRBV18 and J is TRBJ2-1, with 8 bases matching TRBD1. V lost 4 bases, J lost 2 bases, and 10 bases stayed unmatched. The length of the CDR3 is 17 residues. Germline V CDR1 and CDR2: KGHSH, LQKENI. The CDR3 DNA sequence: TGTGCCAGCTCACTTTATGCGCCGGGACAGGCCTACAATGAGCAGTTCTTC. Encoded protein: CASSLYAPGQAYNEQFF.

The CDR3 sequence: CASSQDRAREQYF. In DNA, the CDR3 is TGTGCCAGCAGCCAAGACAGGGCCCGGGAGCAGTACTTC. V gene TRBV14 combines with J gene TRBJ2-7, with D possibly TRBD1 on 5 matching bases. V lost 0 bases and J lost 7, with 10 bases in between. CDR1 SGHDN and CDR2 FVKESK come from the germline V gene. The CDR3 totals 13 residues.

V is TRBV7-2 and J is TRBJ2-1, with D perhaps assigned TRBD1 or TRBD2 (7 bases each). The CDR3 contains 15 residues. The germline V gene has CDR1 SGHTA and CDR2 FQGNSA. With 1 base removed from V and 8 bases from J, the gap between germline ends came to 15 bases. CDR3 nucleotide sequence: TGTGCCAGCAGCTTAGAGGGGAGGGGGCTGGATGAGCAGTTCTTC. This encodes CASSLEGRGLDEQFF. The full variable domain, rest sourced from reference TRBV7-2 and TRBJ2-1, is GAGVSQSPSNKVTEKGKDVELRCDPISGHTALYWYRQSLGQGLEFLIYFQGNSAPDKSGLPSDRFSAERTGGSVSTLTIQRTQQEDSAVYLCASSLEGRGLDEQFFGPGTRLTVL.

This clone was picked up a small number of times. The rearrangement links TRBV4-3 to TRBJ2-7, with 12 bases aligning to TRBD2. The CDR3 has 18 residues. Germline CDR1 reads LGHNA; CDR2 reads YSLEER. Trimming cost V 4 bases and J 4 bases; bases outside gene matches: 14. Here the CDR3 DNA reads TGCGCCAGCAGCCCGGGTGATCTAGCGGGAGGGCGAAATTACGAGCAGTACTTC. Encoded protein: CASSPGDLAGGRNYEQYF.

This clone was seen only once. The chain employs TRBV18 and TRBJ2-3; no clear D. V was clipped by 3 bases and J by 2 bases, with 24 bases between them. This CDR3 has 19 residues. The germline gives CDR1 KGHSH, CDR2 LQKENI. Here the CDR3 reads CASSPSRRVTTATTDTQYF. The CDR3 nucleotides are TGTGCCAGCTCACCCTCCCGGCGCGTTACTACCGCGACCACAGATACGCAGTATTTT.

V is TRBV27 and J is TRBJ2-1; 9 positions match TRBD2. J gave up 7 bases and V 3 bases, and 4 bases lay outside the gene matches. Germline-derived CDR1 and CDR2 are MNHEY and SMNVEV (reference sequence). This CDR3 contains 14 residues. The CDR3 region is CASSFPSGNNEQFF. The CDR3 bases are TGTGCCAGCAGTTTTCCTAGCGGGAATAATGAGCAGTTCTTC.

The V gene is TRBV28, the J gene TRBJ1-5; D remains unclear. Per the germline V gene, CDR1 is MDHEN and CDR2 is SYDVKM. The length of the CDR3 is 16 residues. V lost 7 bases and J 0 bases, leaving 16 bases between the germline ends. The CDR3 DNA is TGTGCCAGCAACGTGGGTGGTGGGGATAGCAATCAGCCCCAGCATTTT. This sequence encodes CASNVGGGDSNQPQHF.

The rearrangement uses TRBV7-2 and TRBJ2-7, with 10 bases that match TRBD2. This CDR3 is 14 amino acids long. Per the germline V gene, CDR1 is SGHTA and CDR2 is FQGNSA. V lost 4 bases and J lost 2; bases outside the gene matches: 2. This CDR3 reads CASSSTSGPYEQYF. The CDR3 coding sequence is TGTGCCAGCAGCTCGACTAGCGGGCCCTACGAGCAGTACTTC. Using reference TRBV7-2 and TRBJ2-7 for the parts outside the CDR3, the full variable domain is GAGVSQSPSNKVTEKGKDVELRCDPISGHTALYWYRQSLGQGLEFLIYFQGNSAPDKSGLPSDRFSAERTGGSVSTLTIQRTQQEDSAVYLCASSSTSGPYEQYFGPGTRLTVT.

With regard to this clone: Other nucleotide sequences in the sample specify the same CDR3. The chain links TRBV2 to TRBJ2-7, with TRBD2 matching 12 bases. J lost 3 bases, V lost 5 bases, and 2 bases had no gene match. Germline lookup yields CDR1 SNHLY and CDR2 FYNNEI. There are 14 residues in the CDR3. CDR3 sequence: CASSRLAGVYEQYF. In DNA form, the CDR3 reads TGTGCCAGCAGTAGACTAGCGGGAGTCTACGAGCAGTACTTC.

With respect to this clone: Compared with germline, one end of the junction differs, possibly owing to a read error. The CDR3 nucleotides are TGTGCCAGCAGGGAAGACAGGGGTTACCTCTATGGCTACACCTTC. It translates to CASREDRGYLYGYTF. The J gene is TRBJ1-2, the V gene TRBV6-1; 8 nucleotides align to TRBD1. Per germline, CDR1 MNHNS and CDR2 SASEGT. The CDR3 totals 15 residues.